This TCR beta chain was sequenced in a study of CD8+ T cells in alopecia areata. Study at large: Each day, treated patients took oral tofacitinib twice, at 5 to 10 mg per dose. General study points: Normal scalp had lower clonality than lesional scalp, with alopecia totalis/universalis lesions showing this most strongly. A single nonresponder leaves the baseline CD8+ expansion link to response uncertain. Many of the expanded lesional clones endured in scalp and blood while on tofacitinib.

Noted treatment: oral pan-JAK inhibitor, 5-10 mg twice daily. The CDR3 contains 13 residues. Germline-derived CDR1 and CDR2 are SGHRS and YFSETQ. The V and J ends lost 0 bases and 4 bases respectively, with 7 bases between them. Isolated RNA was reverse transcribed into cDNA used as the sequencing template. Clones were sequenced by immunoSEQ multiplex PCR, and TCRdb holds only the in-frame ones, with some missing. The table shows around 86,000 clones, with around three quarters occurring only once. Worth noting for this clone: What it binds is unknown.

The sample consisted of CD8+ T cells sorted from blood, taken around week 44, from a patient treated with tofacitinib. This chain links TRBV5-1 with TRBJ2-5; D remains unclear. The TCR sequence derives from a human donor with alopecia areata. This CDR3 reads CASSLEPRETQYF. CDR3 nucleotide sequence: TGCGCCAGCAGCTTGGAACCCCGAGAGACCCAGTACTTC.